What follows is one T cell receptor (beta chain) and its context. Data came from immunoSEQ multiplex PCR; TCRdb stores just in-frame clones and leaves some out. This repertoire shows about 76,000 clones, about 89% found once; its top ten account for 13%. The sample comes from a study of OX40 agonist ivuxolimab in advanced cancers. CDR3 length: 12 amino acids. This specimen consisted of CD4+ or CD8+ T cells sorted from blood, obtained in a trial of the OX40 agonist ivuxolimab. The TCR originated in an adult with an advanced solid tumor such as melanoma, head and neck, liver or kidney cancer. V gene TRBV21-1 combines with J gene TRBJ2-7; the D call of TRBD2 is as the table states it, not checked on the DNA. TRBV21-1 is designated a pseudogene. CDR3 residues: CASSGRWLEQYF. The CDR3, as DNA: TGTGCCAGCAGCGGGAGATGGCTCGAGCAGTACTTC.